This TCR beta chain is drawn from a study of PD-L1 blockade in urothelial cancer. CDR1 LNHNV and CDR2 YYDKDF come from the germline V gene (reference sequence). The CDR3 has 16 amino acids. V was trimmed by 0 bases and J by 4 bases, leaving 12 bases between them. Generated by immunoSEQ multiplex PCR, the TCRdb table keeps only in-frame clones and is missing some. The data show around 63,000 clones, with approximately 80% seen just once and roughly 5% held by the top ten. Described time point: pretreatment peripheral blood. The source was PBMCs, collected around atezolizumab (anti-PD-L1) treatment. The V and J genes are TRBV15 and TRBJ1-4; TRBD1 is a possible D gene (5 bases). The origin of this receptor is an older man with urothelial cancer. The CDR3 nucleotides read TGTGCCACCAGCAGAGATAGGGGCACTATTAATGAAAAACTGTTTTTT. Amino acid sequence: CATSRDRGTINEKLFF.